This passage covers 18 T cell receptor beta chains from one sample sequenced in a study of regulatory T cells in long-lasting Graves disease. Arm-PCR of CDR3 regions and iRepertoire HTBI primers were used to build TCR beta libraries. TCRdb analysed the multiplex PCR reads with MiXCR anew, one entry per CDR3 protein. Counted here are approximately 480,000 distinct CDR3 sequences, around 16% occurring once; the ten biggest clones make up 12%. As to time point: newly diagnosed GD, antithyroid drugs for less than 3 months. PBMC RNA served as the TCR library source. In addition, the sample was reused for a study of T cells in Graves' hyperthyroidism and ophthalmopathy.

The sequenced sample was peripheral blood mononuclear cells (PBMCs), obtained at new diagnosis, from a patient treated with antithyroid drugs. Receptors originate from a man aged 35 to 55 with Graves disease.

The rearrangement uses TRBV20-1 and TRBJ2-1; possible D gene TRBD1, 5 bases. Germline V lookup: CDR1 DFQATT, CDR2 SNEGSKA (reference sequence). The germline V and J ends were trimmed by 0 bases and 0 bases, with 15 bases remaining between them. The CDR3 has 17 amino acids. Here the CDR3 DNA reads TGCAGTGCTAGAGATCCCTCGACAGCCAGCTCCTACAATGAGCAGTTCTTC. It encodes CSARDPSTASSYNEQFF.

This clonotype was picked up a small number of times. The CDR3 sequence: CSARSTSGAYEQYF. CDR3 DNA sequence: TGCAGTGCTAGATCTACTAGTGGAGCCTACGAGCAGTACTTC. The chain employs TRBV20-1 and TRBJ2-7, with D maybe TRBD2 (5 bases). Germline V lookup: CDR1 DFQATT, CDR2 SNEGSKA (reference sequence). V was shortened by 2 bases and J by 2 bases, with 13 bases between the two germline ends. The CDR3 runs to 14 residues.

This clonotype was recorded many times. The chain employs TRBV2 and TRBJ2-4, with 8 positions matching TRBD1. The V gene's germline CDR1 is SNHLY and CDR2 FYNNEI. The ends lost 3 bases at V and 4 bases at J; junction bases unmatched: 2. The CDR3 sequence is 14 residues long. Written as DNA, the CDR3 is TGTGCCAGCAGTGATTGGACAGGGAAAAACATTCAGTACTTC. Protein sequence: CASSDWTGKNIQYF.

Only a few counts were recorded for this clonotype. The chain is built from TRBV19 and TRBJ1-6; D is perhaps TRBD1 (5 bases). V lost 7 bases, J lost 6 bases, and 16 bases lay in between. This CDR3 region has 15 residues. Germline V CDR1 and CDR2: LNHDA, SQIVND (reference sequence). CDR3 amino acids: CASTGTGGGNSPLHF. CDR3 nucleotides: TGTGCCAGTACCGGAACCGGGGGTGGTAATTCACCCCTCCACTTT.

A remark on this clonotype: A much larger clone differs from this one at a single base, so this may be a read error. This chain joins TRBV11-2 and TRBJ1-6; D unresolved. Germline V gene sequence: CDR1 SGHAT, CDR2 FQNNGV. The length of the CDR3 is 15 residues. CDR3 coding DNA: TGTGCCAGCAGCTTAGTGAGCTCCTATAATTCACCCCCCCACTTT. Amino acids: CASSLVSSYNSPPHF.

This clonotype was seen many times. The chain combines TRBV28 with TRBJ2-7, with 16 bases aligning to TRBD2. V dropped 8 bases and J dropped 6; count of bases not matched to a gene: 10. Germline V CDR1 and CDR2: MDHEN, SYDVKM. The CDR3 is 16 residues long. In DNA form, the CDR3 reads TGTGCCAGCCGCTCCGGGACTAGCGGGAGGGCCGGCGAGCAGTACTTC. Translation: CASRSGTSGRAGEQYF.

The CDR3 nucleotides read TGTGCCAGCTCACTCATACAGGGGGCGATCACAGATACGCAGTATTTT. The encoded protein is CASSLIQGAITDTQYF. V gene TRBV18 combines with J gene TRBJ2-3; 9 bases align to TRBD1. Trimming at V came to 4 bases and at J to 2 bases, leaving 7 bases not matched to a gene. CDR3 length: 16 amino acids. CDR1 is KGHSH and CDR2 is LQKENI in the germline V gene.

This clonotype was observed at least ten times. The rearrangement links TRBV7-8 to TRBJ1-4; D call uncertain. Trimming took off 3 bases at V and 0 bases at J, with 5 bases between the two ends. The CDR3 is 14 residues long. Germline assignment: CDR1 SGHVS and CDR2 FQNEAQ. CDR3 nucleotides: TGTGCCAGCAGCTTGTCAGCAACTAATGAAAAACTGTTTTTT. Protein product: CASSLSATNEKLFF. The complete variable domain, with remaining parts taken from reference TRBV7-8 and TRBJ1-4, reads GAGVSQSPRYKVAKRGQDVALRCDPISGHVSLFWYQQALGQGPEFLTYFQNEAQLDKSGLPSDRFFAERPEGSVSTLKIQRTQQEDSAVYLCASSLSATNEKLFFGSGTQLSVL.

This clonotype has a count of ten or more. This chain uses TRBV28 with TRBJ2-7, with 10 bases matching TRBD1. Germline V gene sequence: CDR1 MDHEN, CDR2 SYDVKM. CDR3 length: 15 residues. J lost 2 bases, V lost 5 bases, and 6 bases had no gene match. In DNA, the CDR3 is TGTGCCAGCAGTCCAGGCGGACAGGGGGCCTACGAGCAGTACTTC. This encodes CASSPGGQGAYEQYF.

This chain uses TRBV12-3 or TRBV12-4 with TRBJ2-4; D is perhaps TRBD2 (5 bases). Trimming left V 0 bases short and J 0 bases short, with 9 bases between. The CDR3 length is 16 residues. The CDR3 sequence is CASSLAGDLAKNIQYF. The CDR3 DNA reads TGTGCCAGCAGTTTAGCGGGAGATCTAGCCAAAAACATTCAGTACTTC.

This chain joins TRBV12-3 or TRBV12-4 and TRBJ2-1; 9 bases map to TRBD1. Judging by the DNA end, TRBJ2-7 fits better; the J call may be wrong. This CDR3 has 16 amino acids. DNA for the CDR3: TGTGCCAGCAGTTTAAGAGCGACAGGGGGAGACTACGAGCAGTACTTC. This translates into CASSLRATGGDYEQYF.

This clonotype occurred many times. This rearrangement joins TRBV7-8 to TRBJ2-1, with 10 bases matching TRBD2. Germline V CDR1 and CDR2: SGHVS, FQNEAQ. Germline trimming cut 7 bases from V and 5 bases from J; bases unmatched to any gene: 14. This CDR3 contains 17 residues. The CDR3 sequence is CASTQIFRLAGDNEQFF. The CDR3 DNA follows: TGTGCCAGCACCCAAATTTTCCGACTAGCGGGTGACAATGAGCAGTTCTTC.

This clonotype was seen many times. The genes are TRBV11-2 and TRBJ1-6, with 10 bases aligning to TRBD1. Germline trimming cut 5 bases from V and 11 bases from J; bases unmatched to any gene: 12. The CDR3 runs to 16 residues. The germline CDR1 and CDR2 sequences are SGHAT and FQNNGV. CDR3 coding DNA: TGTGCCAGCAGCATCCCATTCCGGGACAGGGGACCACCCCTCCACTTT. Protein sequence: CASSIPFRDRGPPLHF.

This clonotype was picked up many times. The chain's CDR3 is CAWSGSSAQFF. CDR3 DNA: TGTGCCTGGAGTGGCTCTAGTGCGCAGTTCTTC. The chain has TRBV30 and TRBJ2-1; no clear D. CDR1 is GTSNPN and CDR2 is SVGIG in the germline V gene (reference sequence). CDR3 length: 11 residues. V lost 1 base, J lost 12 bases, and 10 bases lay in between.

The chain couples TRBV14 to TRBJ2-2; 8 bases are shared with TRBD2. Losses at the gene ends were 0 bases for V and 2 bases for J; bases not matched to a gene: 8. Germline V CDR1 and CDR2: SGHDN, FVKESK. The CDR3 contains 18 residues. CDR3 bases: TGTGCCAGCAGCCAAGATATCGGACTAGCATTCAACACCGGGGAGCTGTTTTTT. Residues: CASSQDIGLAFNTGELFF.

This clonotype was seen more than once but under ten times. The V and J genes are TRBV6-1 and TRBJ2-3, with 12 bases identical to TRBD2. This CDR3 spans 16 amino acids. CDR1 is MNHNS, CDR2 SASEGT, per germline. The J segment lost 5 bases and the V segment lost 6 bases, leaving 9 bases of the junction unmatched. The CDR3 region is CASRPLAGGPGDTQYF. CDR3 sequence (DNA): TGTGCCAGCAGACCCCTAGCGGGAGGGCCTGGAGATACGCAGTATTTT.

As to this clonotype: It differs at one base from a far larger clone, so likely a read error. The chain is built from TRBV5-1 and TRBJ1-1, with D maybe TRBD1 (6 bases). The CDR3 runs 17 residues. Germline V CDR1 and CDR2: SGHRS, YFSETQ. CDR3 DNA: TGTACCAGCAGCGCAACGTTAAGGAGGGGGAGGGCGACTGAAGCTTTCTTT. This gives the protein CTSSATLRRGRATEAFF. Using reference TRBV5-1 and TRBJ1-1 for the parts outside the CDR3, the full variable domain is KAGVTQTPRYLIKTRGQQVTLSCSPISGHRSVSWYQQTPGQGLQFLFEYFSETQRNKGNFPGRFSGRQFSNSRSEMNVSTLELGDSALYLCTSSATLRRGRATEAFFGQGTRLTVV.

This clonotype was recorded many times. The genes are TRBV5-4 and TRBJ1-2; D gene uncertain. The V and J ends lost 0 bases and 7 bases respectively, with 16 bases between them. Germline V gene data show CDR1 as SGHNT and CDR2 as YYREEE (reference sequence). The CDR3 is made up of 15 amino acids. CDR3 protein: CASSLVQAGAGGYTF. Written as DNA, the CDR3 is TGTGCCAGCAGCTTGGTGCAGGCGGGAGCTGGTGGCTACACCTTC.